This entry lists 5 T cell receptor beta chains sequenced from one sample in a study of T-cell memory formation after mild COVID-19. TCRdb analysed the 5' RACE reads with MiXCR anew, one entry per CDR3 protein. The sample holds approximately 250,000 distinct CDR3 sequences, approximately 15% seen once. Material for sequencing was PBMCs or a T cell subset sorted from them (not recorded which). The origin of the receptors is a man between 18 and 35 years old who had mild COVID-19 (a few samples of this study predate the infection). Cell type and time point are not known.

The rearrangement links TRBV12-3 or TRBV12-4 to TRBJ2-1; a weak D match, TRBD2 (5 bases). Trimming cost V 1 base and J 8 bases, with 9 bases left between them. CDR3 length: 13 amino acids. CDR3 amino acids: CASSLDDGDEQFF. In DNA form, the CDR3 reads TGTGCCAGCAGTTTAGACGACGGGGATGAGCAGTTCTTC.

This clonotype was found many times. V and J are TRBV4-2 and TRBJ2-2; D perhaps matches TRBD1 (5 bases). The CDR3 spans 17 residues. Trimming took 1 base from V and 1 from J, leaving 13 bases between them. The germline gives CDR1 LGHNA, CDR2 YNFKEQ. The CDR3 sequence is CASSQGDWTQNTGELFF. The CDR3 DNA is TGTGCCAGCAGCCAAGGAGATTGGACACAGAACACCGGGGAGCTGTTTTTT.

The rearrangement joins TRBV5-1 to TRBJ2-7; a possible D gene is TRBD1 (5 bases). Germline loops: CDR1 SGHRS, CDR2 YFSETQ. This CDR3 has 16 residues. V was shortened by 0 bases and J by 0 bases, with 13 bases between the two germline ends. CDR3: CASSLGLGLSSYEQYF. CDR3 sequence (DNA): TGCGCCAGCAGCTTGGGGCTGGGGCTTAGCTCCTACGAGCAGTACTTC.

The V call is TRBV10-3, the J call TRBJ1-1, with D possibly TRBD1 on 6 matching bases. CDR1 and CDR2 from the germline V gene are ENHRY and SYGVKD. The CDR3 runs 15 residues. Trimming removed 5 bases at V and 0 bases at J, with 13 bases between. Here the CDR3 DNA reads TGTGCCATCAGTATGACAGGAGGGATGAACACTGAAGCTTTCTTT. As protein: CAISMTGGMNTEAFF.

This clonotype was seen more than once but under ten times. The junction does not match germline at one end; this may be a read error. The chain recombines TRBV28 with TRBJ1-2, with 9 nucleotides matching TRBD1. Germline CDR1 MDHEN, CDR2 SYDVKM. The CDR3 runs 11 residues. CDR3 in amino acids: CASSFRTGVLF. For the CDR3, the DNA is TGTGCCAGCAGTTTCCGGACAGGGGTTCTTTTC.